This T cell receptor beta chain was recovered during a study of blood T cell repertoires in COVID-19. About the study: PBMCs, B-cell-depleted T cells, or T cells were the source of the cDNA or gDNA that made up the material.

Clones were read by immunoSEQ multiplex PCR, and TCRdb kept only the in-frame ones, dropping some. The sample has some 180,000 clones, more than 75% seen once. Germline-derived CDR1 and CDR2 are MNHEY and SVGAGI. The CDR3 totals 12 residues. Trimming took off 8 bases at V and 5 bases at J, with 9 bases between the two ends. The sequenced material came from peripheral blood. The J gene is TRBJ2-2, the V gene TRBV6-5; D is uncertain. This receptor was identified in a man aged 50 to 60 who had recovered from COVID-19. DNA of the CDR3: TGTGCCAGCCATTTCGGGACCGGGGAGCTGTTTTTT. This sequence encodes CASHFGTGELFF.